This TCR beta chain came from a study of blood T cell repertoires in COVID-19. This clone was seen only once. Some clones are missing from TCRdb's copy, which holds only in-frame ones; the method was immunoSEQ multiplex PCR. The sample lists 60,000 to 65,000 clones; 75% to 95% were seen once. The CDR3 extends over 18 amino acids. Trimming pared 4 bases from V and 2 bases from J, leaving 24 bases between. The rearrangement joins TRBV5-3 to TRBJ2-5, with D maybe TRBD2 (5 bases). TRBV5-3 falls under the ORF class, with uncertain function. The sample was peripheral blood. This sequence originates from a woman older than 75 with active COVID-19. The CDR3 nucleotides are TGTGCCAGAAGCCCCATTCCGTACGGGGAAGGTCCGCAAGAGACCCAGTACTTC. Its translation: CARSPIPYGEGPQETQYF.